This TCR beta chain was recovered during a study of blood T cell repertoires in COVID-19. At the level of the study: The samples span acute and convalescent COVID-19 from the United States, Italy and Spain. The cDNA or gDNA used as material had been derived from T cells, B-cell-depleted T cells, or PBMCs.

How the authors handled the data: Estimation of nucleated cell counts was performed using reference gene primer amplification. Here immunoSEQ multiplex PCR was the method, and the copy in TCRdb shows in-frame clones only, minus some. D and trimming were read from the DNA, whereas the V and J calls and clone size are those reported in that table. The data show under 200,000 clones, with about 83% seen just once and around 2.1% held by the top ten. Germline V gene lookup returns CDR1 MNHEY and CDR2 SMNVEV (reference sequence). V was shortened by 3 bases and J by 2 bases, with 10 bases between the two germline ends. There are 14 residues in the CDR3.

The rearrangement uses TRBV27 and TRBJ2-5, with D unclear. The clonotype was recovered from a woman older than 75 with acute or convalescent COVID-19. The sequenced sample consisted of peripheral blood. CDR3 bases: TGTGCCAGCAGTTTTTCCGCCACACAAGAGACCCAGTACTTC. This codes for CASSFSATQETQYF.